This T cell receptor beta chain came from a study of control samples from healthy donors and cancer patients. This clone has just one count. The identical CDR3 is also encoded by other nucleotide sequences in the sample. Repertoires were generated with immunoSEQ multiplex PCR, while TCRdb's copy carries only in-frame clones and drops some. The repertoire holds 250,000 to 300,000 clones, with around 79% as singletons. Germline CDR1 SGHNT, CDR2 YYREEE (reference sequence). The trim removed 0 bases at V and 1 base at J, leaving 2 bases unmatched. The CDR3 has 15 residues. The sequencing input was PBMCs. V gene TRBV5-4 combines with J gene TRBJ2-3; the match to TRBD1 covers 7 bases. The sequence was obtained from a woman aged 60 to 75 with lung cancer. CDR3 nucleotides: TGTGCCAGCAGCTTGGGAGGGGGCCGCACAGATACGCAGTATTTT. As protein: CASSLGGGRTDTQYF.